Each of the 32 T cell receptor beta chains below was sequenced from the same sample in a study of blood T cell repertoires in COVID-19. Generated by immunoSEQ multiplex PCR, the TCRdb table keeps only in-frame clones and is missing some. The sample lists about 140,000 clones; 84% were seen once. Sequencing input: peripheral blood. The receptor set was obtained from a human donor in a cohort sampled during active COVID-19.

The chain joins TRBV7-3 to TRBJ1-2, with D hard to call. The germline gives CDR1 SGHTA, CDR2 FQGTGA. The V end lost 5 bases, the J end lost 8 bases, and 18 bases lay between the germline ends. CDR3 length: 14 amino acids. This CDR3 reads CASSLTSQNDGYTF. The CDR3 DNA reads TGTGCCAGCAGCCTTACGTCACAGAATGACGGCTACACCTTC.

The chain joins TRBV19 to TRBJ1-1; D is perhaps TRBD1 (6 bases). Trimming pared 7 bases from V and 6 bases from J, leaving 9 bases between. Germline V CDR1 and CDR2: LNHDA, SQIVND (reference sequence). The CDR3 is made up of 11 amino acids. The CDR3 DNA is TGTGCCAGTATGGGGGCCCCTGAAGCTTTCTTT. It yields the protein CASMGAPEAFF.

The chain recombines TRBV28 with TRBJ1-2, with D possibly being TRBD1 (6 bases). The length of the CDR3 is 12 residues. Germline lookup yields CDR1 MDHEN and CDR2 SYDVKM. The V end lost 5 bases, the J end lost 8 bases, and 12 bases lay between the germline ends. CDR3 sequence: CASSAEGVGYTF. The CDR3 bases are TGTGCCAGCAGTGCAGAGGGGGTCGGCTACACCTTC.

J is TRBJ2-7 and V is TRBV7-8; 9 nucleotides align to TRBD1. The V and J ends lost 1 base and 3 bases, in that order; junction bases with no gene match: 7. Looked up from germline, CDR1 is SGHVS and CDR2 is FQNEAQ. The CDR3 consists of 16 residues. The CDR3 DNA reads as TGTGCCAGCAGCTTAGGGTCCGGGACAGGGCGCTACGAGCAGTACTTC. It yields the protein CASSLGSGTGRYEQYF.

The chain combines TRBV2 with TRBJ2-1; D gene ambiguous. The CDR3 consists of 13 residues. V shed 3 bases and J shed 4 bases, with 7 bases lying between them. Germline V gives CDR1 SNHLY, CDR2 FYNNEI. CDR3 bases: TGTGCCAGCAGTGATACAAATTACAATGAGCAGTTCTTC. Protein: CASSDTNYNEQFF.

This clone was seen only once. The CDR3 spells CASSEDLRGLGYTF. Here the CDR3 DNA reads TGTGCCAGCAGTGAAGACCTTAGAGGGCTTGGCTACACCTTC. The J gene is TRBJ1-2, the V gene TRBV2; D unclear. The CDR3 covers 14 residues. Germline V gene lookup returns CDR1 SNHLY and CDR2 FYNNEI. The V and J ends lost 1 base and 7 bases respectively, with 13 bases between them.

The V and J genes are TRBV13 and TRBJ2-7; D is perhaps TRBD2 (5 bases). Germline CDR1 is PRHDT and CDR2 is FYEKMQ (reference sequence). V was clipped by 5 bases and J by 0 bases, with 11 bases between them. CDR3 length: 14 amino acids. CDR3 in amino acids: CASSEGDSSYEQYV. DNA of the CDR3: TGTGCCAGCAGCGAGGGCGATAGCTCCTACGAGCAGTACGTC.

J is TRBJ1-1 and V is TRBV5-6; D is possibly TRBD1 (5 bases). CDR1 SGHDT and CDR2 YYEEEE come from the germline V gene. This CDR3 contains 14 residues. The V end was cut by 7 bases, the J end by 5 bases, with 18 bases between. CDR3 sequence (DNA): TGTGCCAGCGAGGAGCAGGGAAGCAGGACTGAAGCTTTCTTT. This sequence encodes CASEEQGSRTEAFF.

The chain combines TRBV27 with TRBJ1-4; 10 nucleotides align to TRBD1. Trimming took 0 bases from V and 3 from J; bases not matched to a gene: 4. CDR3 length: 17 residues. CDR1 and CDR2 from the germline V gene are MNHEY and SMNVEV (reference sequence). This CDR3 is CASSLSTGGAPNEKLFF. The CDR3, as DNA: TGTGCCAGCAGTTTATCGACAGGGGGCGCCCCTAATGAAAAACTGTTTTTT.

The rearrangement links TRBV3-1 (or the pseudogene TRBV3-2) to TRBJ1-5, with TRBD1 as a possible D gene (5 bases). Trimming removed 0 bases at V and 6 bases at J, with 12 bases between. CDR1 and CDR2 (germline): LGHDT, YNNKEL (reference sequence). This CDR3 comprises 15 residues. CDR3 DNA: TGTGCCAGCAGCCAAGATCTCAGGGTTGGTCAGCCCCAGCATTTT. Its protein is CASSQDLRVGQPQHF.

This chain links TRBV5-4 with TRBJ2-2, with 8 bases matching TRBD2. The germline CDR1 and CDR2 sequences are SGHNT and YYREEE (reference sequence). V lost 3 bases, J lost 4 bases, and 5 bases stayed unmatched. There are 15 residues in the CDR3. This CDR3 reads CASSSPSGPTGELFF. Written as DNA, the CDR3 is TGTGCCAGCAGCTCTCCTAGCGGGCCCACCGGGGAGCTGTTTTTT.

Of note for this clone: This sample also contains other DNA sequences that code for the same CDR3. V gene TRBV12-5 combines with J gene TRBJ2-7; the D gene is possibly TRBD2 (6 bases). V lost 1 base to trimming and J lost 0 bases, with 16 bases between them. CDR1 is LGHNT, CDR2 FRNRAP, per germline. The length of the CDR3 is 17 residues. The CDR3 spells CASGLARGTDSSYEQYV. CDR3 DNA sequence: TGTGCTAGTGGTTTGGCCCGGGGGACGGATAGCTCCTACGAGCAGTACGTC.

This clone was picked up a small number of times. The chain recombines TRBV25-1 with TRBJ2-1, with 9 bases identical to TRBD2. Germline V gene lookup returns CDR1 MGHDK and CDR2 SYGVNS. CDR3 length: 16 amino acids. Trimming took 4 bases from V and 1 from J; bases not matched to a gene: 5. CDR3 region: CASSVWSGRSYNEQFF. In DNA, the CDR3 is TGTGCCAGCAGTGTGTGGAGCGGGAGGTCCTACAATGAGCAGTTCTTC.

This chain joins TRBV2 and TRBJ1-2; D might be TRBD1 (6 bases). The CDR3 covers 15 residues. Trimming removed 7 bases from V and 0 bases from J, with 15 bases in between. Germline assignment: CDR1 SNHLY and CDR2 FYNNEI. The CDR3 DNA is TGTGCCAGCAAGGCGAACCGGGACACTAACTATGGCTACACCTTC. Amino acids: CASKANRDTNYGYTF. Variable domain in full (rest from reference TRBV2 and TRBJ1-2): EPEVTQTPSHQVTQMGQEVILRCVPISNHLYFYWYRQILGQKVEFLVSFYNNEISEKSEIFDDQFSVERPDGSNFTLKIRSTKLEDSAMYFCASKANRDTNYGYTFGSGTRLTVV.

The CDR3 is CASSNLGDSPLHF. The CDR3 DNA reads TGTGCCAGTAGTAATTTAGGGGATTCACCCCTCCACTTT. The chain joins TRBV19 to TRBJ1-6, with TRBD1 as a possible D gene (5 bases). The CDR3 has 13 amino acids. Germline CDR1 and CDR2: LNHDA and SQIVND (reference sequence). V lost 4 bases and J 8 bases, leaving 9 bases between the germline ends.

This clone was counted only a few times. V gene TRBV5-1 combines with J gene TRBJ2-3; TRBD2 matches at 16 bases. The CDR3 runs 18 residues. V dropped 1 base and J dropped 4; count of bases not matched to a gene: 6. The germline V gene has CDR1 SGHRS and CDR2 YFSETQ. The CDR3 spells CASSLTGTSGGASDTQYF. As DNA, the CDR3 is TGCGCCAGCAGCTTGACCGGGACTAGCGGGGGGGCTTCAGATACGCAGTATTTT.

The chain combines TRBV14 with TRBJ2-7; D is perhaps TRBD2 (6 bases). This CDR3 spans 15 amino acids. The V end lost 0 bases, the J end lost 6 bases, and 15 bases lay between the germline ends. Germline V gene data show CDR1 as SGHDN and CDR2 as FVKESK. The CDR3 sequence is CASSQDRRLVCEQYV. The CDR3 coding sequence is TGTGCCAGCAGCCAAGATCGGAGACTAGTCTGCGAGCAGTACGTC.

A few counts support this clone. The rearrangement uses TRBV11-2 and TRBJ1-6, with D maybe TRBD1 (6 bases). The CDR3 length is 16 residues. Trimming removed 4 bases from V and 5 bases from J, with 15 bases in between. In germline, CDR1 is SGHAT, CDR2 FQNNGV. CDR3 DNA: TGTGCCAGCAGCTCCCGGGAGGGGACAAATAATTCACCCCTCCACTTT. Translated: CASSSREGTNNSPLHF.

J is TRBJ1-2 and V is TRBV28; unclear D gene. Germline CDR1 MDHEN, CDR2 SYDVKM. V dropped 1 base and J dropped 4 bases, with 7 bases sitting between them. The CDR3 has 13 residues. The CDR3, as DNA: TGTGCCAGCAGTTTATTACACACCTATGGCTACACCTTC. Its protein product is CASSLLHTYGYTF.

The CDR3 DNA sequence: TGTGCCAGCAGCCAAGACCAGGGACTTGAAGCTTTCTTT. It codes for CASSQDQGLEAFF. This chain uses TRBV3-1 (or the pseudogene TRBV3-2) with TRBJ1-1; TRBD1 is a possible D gene (5 bases). The germline CDR1 and CDR2 sequences are LGHDT and YNNKEL (reference sequence). This CDR3 is built from 13 residues. Trimming pared 0 bases from V and 7 bases from J, leaving 9 bases between.

J is TRBJ1-5 and V is TRBV28, with D unresolved. Germline V gene lookup returns CDR1 MDHEN and CDR2 SYDVKM. V lost 2 bases to trimming and J lost 2 bases, with 10 bases between them. The CDR3 sequence is 15 residues long. The CDR3 nucleotides read TGTGCCAGCAGTTTACGGAGGGTAGGCAATCAGCCCCAGCATTTT. Amino acid sequence: CASSLRRVGNQPQHF.

The genes are TRBV2 and TRBJ2-5, with D possibly matching TRBD1 (5 bases). V was pared by 8 bases and J by 5 bases, with 21 bases between. Germline CDR1 reads SNHLY; CDR2 reads FYNNEI. The CDR3 spans 15 residues. As DNA, the CDR3 is TGTGCCAGCTTCCCGGAGACAGACTTGGGGGAGACCCAGTACTTC. This codes for CASFPETDLGETQYF.

The chain combines TRBV7-6 with TRBJ1-6; D is ambiguous. Germline values: CDR1 SGHVS, CDR2 FNYEAQ. The CDR3 spans 14 residues. Trimming shortened V by 5 bases and J by 5 bases, and 10 bases separated the two germline ends. CDR3 in DNA: TGTGCCAGCAGCCTAAGAATCGATAATTCACCCCTCCACTTT. The encoded protein is CASSLRIDNSPLHF. The complete variable domain, with remaining parts taken from reference TRBV7-6 and TRBJ1-6, reads GAGVSQSPRYKVTKRGQDVALRCDPISGHVSLYWYRQALGQGPEFLTYFNYEAQQDKSGLPNDRFSAERPEGSISTLTIQRTEQRDSAMYRCASSLRIDNSPLHFGNGTRLTVT.

This clone turned up a few times. The chain employs TRBV7-9 and TRBJ1-4, with 7 bases matching TRBD1. V lost 8 bases, J lost 6 bases, and 9 bases stayed unmatched. The germline gives CDR1 SEHNR, CDR2 FQNEAQ (reference sequence). This CDR3 contains 14 residues. The CDR3 sequence: CASGATGNYEKLFF. The CDR3 DNA reads TGTGCCAGCGGTGCGACAGGGAACTATGAAAAACTGTTTTTT.

This chain joins TRBV11-2 and TRBJ2-3; 8 positions agree with TRBD2. The germline V gene encodes CDR1 SGHAT and CDR2 FQNNGV. The trim removed 1 base at V and 4 bases at J, leaving 7 bases unmatched. The CDR3 has 16 amino acids. The CDR3 sequence: CASSLGVLAGPDTQYF. As DNA, the CDR3 is TGTGCCAGCAGCTTAGGGGTTCTAGCGGGTCCAGATACGCAGTATTTT.

The chain is built from TRBV11-3 and TRBJ2-5; D may be TRBD1 (6 bases). Trimming stripped 3 bases from V and 5 bases from J, with 10 bases between. Germline loops: CDR1 SGHNT, CDR2 YENEEA. The CDR3 is made up of 13 amino acids. In nucleotides, the CDR3 is TGTGCCAGCAGCTTCCAGGGGTCGGAGACCCAGTACTTC. It codes for CASSFQGSETQYF. The full variable domain, rest sourced from reference TRBV11-3 and TRBJ2-5, is EAGVVQSPRYKIIEKKQPVAFWCNPISGHNTLYWYLQNLGQGPELLIRYENEEAVDDSQLPKDRFSAERLKGVDSTLKIQPAELGDSAVYLCASSFQGSETQYFGPGTRLLVL.

The chain uses TRBV13 and TRBJ2-5; maybe TRBD2 (5 bases). The length of the CDR3 is 13 residues. The germline CDR1 and CDR2 sequences are PRHDT and FYEKMQ (reference sequence). V lost 1 base and J 7 bases, leaving 10 bases between the germline ends. DNA for the CDR3: TGTGCCAGCAGCTTAGCGTCCGGAGGGACCCAGTACTTC. Translating it yields CASSLASGGTQYF.

This clone was recorded once. The chain joins TRBV11-3 to TRBJ2-1; 8 nucleotides agree with TRBD2. CDR1 is SGHNT and CDR2 is YENEEA in the germline V gene. V was pared by 2 bases and J by 4 bases, with 4 bases of the junction left unmatched. The CDR3 contains 15 residues. The CDR3 loop reads CASSLRLAPYNEQFF. The DNA for the CDR3 is TGTGCCAGCAGCTTAAGACTAGCGCCGTACAATGAGCAGTTCTTC.

The CDR3 DNA is TGTGCCAGCAGTTACGAGGGGGTCGATGAAAAACTGTTTTTT. Its translation is CASSYEGVDEKLFF. V is TRBV6-5 and J is TRBJ1-4, with a weak D call TRBD1 (6 bases). This CDR3 is 14 amino acids long. Germline assignment: CDR1 MNHEY and CDR2 SVGAGI. V lost 2 bases, J lost 6 bases, and 10 bases lay in between.

This chain uses TRBV9 with TRBJ2-7, with D uncertain. Trimming removed 0 bases at V and 2 bases at J, with 15 bases between. The CDR3 is 16 residues long. CDR1 and CDR2 from the germline V gene are SGDLS and YYNGEE. The CDR3: CASSVVHYESAYEQYF. The CDR3 DNA reads as TGTGCCAGCAGCGTAGTCCACTATGAGTCCGCCTACGAGCAGTACTTC.

The V gene is TRBV28, the J gene TRBJ2-4, with a tentative D call TRBD1 (5 bases). The length of the CDR3 is 14 residues. Between the trimmed V and J ends, which lost 2 bases and 1 base, there was a span of 6 bases. Germline V gives CDR1 MDHEN, CDR2 SYDVKM. The CDR3 reads CASSLPGAKNIQYF. The CDR3 bases are TGTGCCAGCAGTTTACCAGGGGCCAAAAACATTCAGTACTTC.

Only a few counts were recorded for this clone. The chain links TRBV7-8 to TRBJ1-6; D not resolved. Trimming removed 3 bases at V and 10 bases at J, with 10 bases between. Germline V lookup: CDR1 SGHVS, CDR2 FQNEAQ. The CDR3 contains 13 residues. The CDR3 loop reads CASSLGEGSPLHF. The CDR3 nucleotides are TGTGCCAGCAGCTTGGGCGAGGGCTCACCCCTCCACTTT.